Listed here is a single T cell receptor beta chain. The target antigen is unknown. The CDR3 is made up of 14 amino acids. V was trimmed by 5 bases and J by 8 bases, leaving 15 bases between them. The germline gives CDR1 SGHTA, CDR2 FQGNSA. Generated by immunoSEQ multiplex PCR, the TCRdb table keeps only in-frame clones and is missing some. The profile covers 85,000 to 110,000 clones, with about 92% appearing a single time and 4% to 5.5% taken by the ten largest. The data derive from a study of T cell responses to AZD1222 COVID-19 vaccine. Study-level points and caveats: Among spike-specific TCRs, nearly half reportedly target unmutated variant regions. Clonal diversity was possibly underestimated, and the donors were mostly white British, with more females. Recipients of AZD1222 seropositive at baseline numbered only 6 or 7. It was only after the peak T cell response that any repertoires were sampled.

The material was peripheral blood, obtained on day 0 of AZD1222 vaccination. This receptor was taken from an adult in good health. The chain is built from TRBV7-2 and TRBJ1-4, with a tentative D call TRBD1 (5 bases). The CDR3 nucleotides are TGTGCCAGCAGCCCCGACAGTGGGAACGAAAAACTGTTTTTT. It translates to CASSPDSGNEKLFF.